These 5 T cell receptor beta chains were sequenced from one sample in a study of blood T cell repertoires in COVID-19. Sequenced by immunoSEQ multiplex PCR; TCRdb stores in-frame clones only, minus some. The sample includes under 200,000 clones, roughly 82% of them seen just once. The sequenced material came from peripheral blood. These receptors were taken from a woman aged 55-69 years with COVID-19, enrolled during active disease.

V gene TRBV11-2 combines with J gene TRBJ2-7, with TRBD2 matching over 12 bases. Trimming removed 1 base from V and 3 bases from J; junction bases left unmatched: 1. The CDR3 length is 15 residues. CDR1 and CDR2 from the germline V gene are SGHAT and FQNNGV. CDR3 bases: TGTGCCAGCAGCTTAGGACTAGCGGGAGTCTACGAGCAGTACTTC. Protein: CASSLGLAGVYEQYF.

This clone was seen more than once but under ten times. The genes are TRBV4-1 and TRBJ2-5, with D perhaps matching TRBD2 (5 bases). The CDR3 runs 15 residues. V was pared by 0 bases and J by 5 bases, with 13 bases between. Germline CDR1 is MGHRA and CDR2 is YSYEKL. In nucleotides, the CDR3 is TGCGCCAGCAGCCAAGAGGTTACTAGTGGGGAGACCCAGTACTTC. This sequence encodes CASSQEVTSGETQYF.

This clone showed up just once. The CDR3 DNA is TGCGCCAGCAGCCACCAACAGGGAATCCAAGAGACCCAGTACTTC. Translation: CASSHQQGIQETQYF. This rearrangement joins TRBV4-1 to TRBJ2-5, with D possibly matching TRBD1 (6 bases). CDR1 and CDR2 (germline): MGHRA, YSYEKL. There are 15 residues in the CDR3. The germline V and J ends were trimmed by 3 bases and 1 base, with 12 bases remaining between them.

The chain uses TRBV7-9 and TRBJ2-1; D is uncertain. This CDR3 has 14 residues. Germline CDR1 SEHNR, CDR2 FQNEAQ (reference sequence). Trimming shortened V by 1 base and J by 7 bases, and 11 bases separated the two germline ends. This chain's CDR3 is CASSLEVSGNEQFF. The CDR3 nucleotides are TGTGCCAGCAGCTTAGAGGTATCCGGGAATGAGCAGTTCTTC.

The chain uses TRBV19 and TRBJ2-7; TRBD1 aligns across 7 bases. With 3 bases clipped from V and 2 bases from J, the junction kept 13 bases outside the gene matches. Germline assignment: CDR1 LNHDA and CDR2 SQIVND (reference sequence). CDR3 length equals 17 residues. The CDR3, as DNA: TGTGCCAGTAGTATCACAGGGGAGATGTATAGCGCCTACGAGCAGTACTTC. It is translated as CASSITGEMYSAYEQYF.